The clone carrying this TCR beta chain showed up just a few times. The target antigen is unknown. Profiling relied on immunoSEQ multiplex PCR, and the TCRdb table lists in-frame clones only, not all of them. The top ten clones hold over 13% of a sample with under 150,000 clones, approximately 89% of them seen once. This sample is drawn from a study of T cell responses to AZD1222 COVID-19 vaccine. Study-level points and caveats: Baseline seropositives among AZD1222 recipients totaled only 5 to 7.

This sample comprised peripheral blood, obtained on day 0 of AZD1222 vaccination. The sequence was collected from an adult in good health.

In DNA form, the CDR3 reads TGTCACAAGAACACTGAAGCTTTCTTT. It specifies CHKNTEAFF. V and J are TRBV28 and TRBJ1-1; D call uncertain. The V gene's germline CDR1 is MDHEN and CDR2 SYDVKM. CDR3 size: 9 residues.